This T cell receptor (beta chain) was captured in a study of spatial heterogeneity in lung cancer. This sample's time point: sample taken at primary tumor resection. A total of approximately 77 untreated early-stage non-small cell lung cancer patients served as donors. The sequenced material consisted of unsorted whole RNA from tumor, nontumor lung or frozen PBMC. TCRdb reanalysed the 5' RACE reads using MiXCR and keeps one entry per CDR3 protein. The data show tens of thousands of distinct CDR3 sequences, about 13% seen once. Germline CDR1 and CDR2: DFQATT and SNEGSKA (reference sequence). V lost 6 bases and J 3 bases, leaving 13 bases between the germline ends. CDR3 length equals 13 residues.

The specimen comprised PBMCs, sampled at surgery. The gene calls are TRBV20-1 and TRBJ2-3; D possibly corresponds to TRBD1 (7 bases). This TCR was sampled from a male donor with early-stage non-small cell lung cancer. The CDR3 nucleotides are TGCAGTGCCAACCCAGGGGGGACAGATACGCAGTATTTT. It yields the protein CSANPGGTDTQYF.